This T cell receptor (beta chain) emerged from a study of T cells in Graves' hyperthyroidism and ophthalmopathy. Study summary: Peripheral blood collection took place at initial diagnosis, before any treatment.

Ophthalmopathy in the patients scored at least 3 on Clinical Activity Score and at least 4 on NOSPECS grade, lasting under 3 months. Study findings and constraints: Ophthalmopathy was predicted by the model a median of roughly 6.7 months ahead of onset. In the blood, most expanded thyroid clonotypes above 0.001 appeared as well.

Concerning this clonotype: The target antigen is unknown.

There were TCR beta CDR3 regions amplified from RNA transcripts. First-round RT-PCR targeting the TCR CDR3 was performed with the HTBI primer set. Using its own MiXCR run on the multiplex PCR reads, TCRdb lists one record per CDR3 protein. The table includes about 270,000 distinct CDR3 sequences, roughly 22% detected once. There are 17 residues in the CDR3. Germline CDR1 SGDLS, CDR2 YYNGEE. Trimming removed 2 bases from V and 5 bases from J; junction bases left unmatched: 12. Material for sequencing was blood. This chain uses TRBV9 with TRBJ2-2; 7 nucleotides agree with TRBD1. The TCR was taken from a man aged 25-45 years with Graves' ophthalmopathy. DNA of the CDR3: TGTGCCAGCAGCGTTCCGAAGGGGGCTCCTCAGACCGGGGAGCTGTTTTTT. This gives the protein CASSVPKGAPQTGELFF.